Included here is one T cell receptor beta chain sequence, with context. Antigen specificity is unknown. CDR1 SGHDT and CDR2 YYEEEE come from the germline V gene. This CDR3 spans 16 amino acids. Trimming cost V 4 bases and J 2 bases, with 18 bases left between them. This entry is derived from a study of shared clonotypes between healthy human individuals. Findings and limits, study-wide: The study found 4.5% to 6% of naive CD4 clonotypes shared across four donors.

As defined, naive CD8 cells were CD45RO-negative and positively selected for CCR7, with terminally differentiated effector memory CD45RA+ cells excluded. The table came from immunoSEQ multiplex PCR; TCRdb's copy has only in-frame clones and leaves some out. The table has some 1,900,000 clones, 85% to 95% seen once. The receptor was isolated from a man aged 18 to 30 in good health. The V and J genes are TRBV5-6 and TRBJ1-2; no definite D call. Sample: naive CD8+ T cells sorted from blood. The CDR3 spells CASSDENRQLNYGYTF. The CDR3 DNA follows: TGTGCCAGCAGCGATGAAAACAGACAACTAAACTATGGCTACACCTTC.